The present T cell receptor beta chain was sequenced within a study of T cell changes during pregnancy in multiple sclerosis. Using immunoSEQ multiplex PCR, the repertoire was profiled, and TCRdb retains in-frame clones only, with some absent. The table lists approximately 60,000 clones, about 90% of them singletons. CDR3 size: 12 residues. Germline CDR1 and CDR2: SNHLY and FYNNEI. Trimming took 4 bases from V and 6 from J, leaving 10 bases between them. V gene TRBV2 combines with J gene TRBJ2-7; D gene ambiguous. The TCR was taken from a female donor in good health, enrolled as a control in a pregnancy study. The sample in question was peripheral blood, obtained in the third trimester of pregnancy. In DNA form, the CDR3 reads TGTGCCAGCAGTGGTGTCCTGTCCGAGCAGTACTTC. Encoded protein: CASSGVLSEQYF.